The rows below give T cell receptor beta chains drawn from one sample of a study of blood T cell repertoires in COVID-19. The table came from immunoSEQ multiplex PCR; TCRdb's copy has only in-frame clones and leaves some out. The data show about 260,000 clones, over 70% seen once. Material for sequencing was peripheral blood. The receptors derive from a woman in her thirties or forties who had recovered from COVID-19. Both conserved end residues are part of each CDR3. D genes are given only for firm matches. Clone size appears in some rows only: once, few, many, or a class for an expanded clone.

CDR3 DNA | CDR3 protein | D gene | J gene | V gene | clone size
TGTGCCAGCTCACCGGGCGGGTCCCTCTACTATGGCTACACCTTC | CASSPGGSLYYGYTF | NA | TRBJ1-2 | TRBV18 | NA
TGTGCCAGCAGCTTCGGACTAGGGGCCGAGCAGTACTTC | CASSFGLGAEQYF | TRBD2 | TRBJ2-7 | TRBV11-2 | NA
TGTGCTAGTGGTTCAGGGACGGCGGGAAATGAGCAGTTCTTC | CASGSGTAGNEQFF | NA | TRBJ2-1 | TRBV12-5 | NA
TGTGCCAGCAGTTACGGCCGATCTTCTGGAAACACCATATATTTT | CASSYGRSSGNTIYF | NA | TRBJ1-3 | TRBV6-2/TRBV6-3 | NA
TGCGCCAGCAGCCCGGGACAGGGGGCCTACTCCCCGTACTTC | CASSPGQGAYSPYF | TRBD1 | TRBJ2-7 | TRBV5-1 | few
TGTGCCAGCAGCTTGCGATCGGAGGACACTGAAGCTTTCTTT | CASSLRSEDTEAFF | NA | TRBJ1-1 | TRBV5-6 | NA
TGTGCCAGTAGCCTCCGGGACAGGGACTACAATGAGCAGTTCTTC | CASSLRDRDYNEQFF | TRBD1 | TRBJ2-1 | TRBV19 | NA
TGTGCCAGCAGCTTATGGCGGGGGGGCCGCGAGACCCAGTACTTC | CASSLWRGGRETQYF | TRBD2 | TRBJ2-5 | TRBV7-9 | NA
TGTGCCAGCAGTTACTTTCCGGGACAGTACTCAGAGACCCAGTACTTC | CASSYFPGQYSETQYF | TRBD1 | TRBJ2-5 | TRBV6-5 | once
TGTGCCAGCAGCTTGATGAATCTAGGGGGGGATAGGGCCCAGTACTTC | CASSLMNLGGDRAQYF | NA | TRBJ2-5 | TRBV7-2 | NA
TGTGCCAGCAGTTTATCTTGGGGCAGCAATCAGCCCCAGCATTTT | CASSLSWGSNQPQHF | NA | TRBJ1-5 | TRBV27 | NA
TGTGCCAGTAGTCCGCTGGGACAGGGGGGTAACTATGGCTACACCTTC | CASSPLGQGGNYGYTF | TRBD1 | TRBJ1-2 | TRBV19 | NA
TGTGCCAGCAGCCAAACCACGACAGGGGGCCGGGGCTATGGCTACACCTTC | CASSQTTTGGRGYGYTF | TRBD1 | TRBJ1-2 | TRBV5-5 | NA
TGCGCCAGCAGCCAAGAGGAGACTAGCGGGGGCGGAAAGACCCAGTACTTC | CASSQEETSGGGKTQYF | TRBD2 | TRBJ2-5 | TRBV4-1 | NA
TGTGCTAGTGGTCTGGGACTAGCGGTGGATACGCAGTATTTT | CASGLGLAVDTQYF | TRBD2 | TRBJ2-3 | TRBV12-5 | NA
TGTGCCAGCAGTTACTCAGGGCTAGCGACCCAGTACTTC | CASSYSGLATQYF | NA | TRBJ2-5 | TRBV6-5 | once
TGCGCCAGCAGCCATCCTCGAGGGGGGGACAAACTATTGCTTAACTATGGCTACACCTTC | CASSHPRGGDKLLLNYGYTF | NA | TRBJ1-2 | TRBV4-1 | NA
TGTGCCAGCAGCCTCCCCGGGACAGGGGGTTTCTCGAACTATGGCTACACCTTC | CASSLPGTGGFSNYGYTF | TRBD1 | TRBJ1-2 | TRBV4-2 | NA
TGTGCCAGTAGTACTACGGGGGGTTCCTACGAGCAGTACTTC | CASSTTGGSYEQYF | TRBD2 | TRBJ2-7 | TRBV19 | NA
TGTGCCAGCAGCTTAGGAACAGTCGGGGAGCTGTTTTTT | CASSLGTVGELFF | NA | TRBJ2-2 | TRBV11-3 | NA
TGTGCCAGTAGTTACTTCCCCGGACAGGGCCGCACTGAAGCTTTCTTT | CASSYFPGQGRTEAFF | TRBD1 | TRBJ1-1 | TRBV19 | NA
TGTGCCTGGAGTGTAGGGGCATTAAATGGCTACACCTTC | CAWSVGALNGYTF | NA | TRBJ1-2 | TRBV30 | NA
TGTGCCATCAGTGAGTTACTACAAGAGACCCAGTACTTC | CAISELLQETQYF | NA | TRBJ2-5 | TRBV10-3 | NA